This T cell receptor (beta chain) was captured by sequencing in a study of Graves' ophthalmopathy and Graves' hyperthyroidism. Study-level results: Most expanded clonotypes in thyroid above 0.001 frequency also showed up in blood. Ophthalmopathy progression cases were predicted by the model with 60% to 71% sensitivity and more than 72% specificity. Discrimination between ophthalmopathy and stable hyperthyroidism by a 13-signature model showed 87.88% sensitivity and less than 84% specificity.

Diagnoses were established from clinical symptoms, serum thyroxine, TRAb, thyroid ultrasound and orbital computed tomography. The TCR beta CDR3 regions underwent amplification from RNA transcripts. First-round RT-PCR with HTBI primers preceded a second-round multiplex PCR. TCRdb called the multiplex PCR reads again in MiXCR, with one record for every CDR3 protein. The sample yields over a million distinct CDR3 sequences, about two fifths seen once. V was pared by 5 bases and J by 3 bases, with 11 bases of the junction left unmatched. The CDR3 consists of 16 residues. This clonotype came up many times. Its matching antigen is unknown.

The J gene is TRBJ2-7, the V gene TRBV12-3 or TRBV12-4, with 9 positions matching TRBD1. Sequenced material: peripheral blood or thyroid tissue (not recorded which). This TCR came from an adult man with Graves' hyperthyroidism. This CDR3 reads CASSQRYRGRVYEQYF. The CDR3 DNA is TGTGCCAGCAGTCAACGCTACAGGGGGCGCGTCTACGAGCAGTACTTC.